The 6 T cell receptor beta chains in this list originate from one sample, sequenced in a study of cytomegalovirus exposure and HLA in healthy donors. Primers: 60 Vbeta forward and 13 Jbeta reverse. The table came from immunoSEQ multiplex PCR; TCRdb's copy has only in-frame clones and leaves some out. The table lists about 130,000 clones. The source material was PBMCs. The receptors were gathered from a man aged 25 to 40 in good health and CMV-seronegative.

The chain couples TRBV2 to TRBJ1-1; 7 bases line up with TRBD1. Germline V lookup: CDR1 SNHLY, CDR2 FYNNEI. V lost 6 bases, J lost 7 bases, and 11 bases stayed unmatched. This CDR3 has 14 residues. The CDR3: CASSTLGAGGEAFF. DNA of the CDR3: TGTGCCAGCAGCACCCTAGGGGCAGGGGGTGAAGCTTTCTTT.

The chain carries TRBV5-1 and TRBJ2-4; 7 nucleotides match TRBD1. The CDR3 has 20 amino acids. J gave up 2 bases and V 0 bases, and 17 bases lay outside the gene matches. CDR1 is SGHRS and CDR2 is YFSETQ in the germline V gene. The CDR3 DNA reads TGCGCCAGCAGCTTGGCTACCACTCGGGACAGTTTATCTACCAAAAACATTCAGTACTTC. It codes for CASSLATTRDSLSTKNIQYF.

This chain links TRBV6-1 with TRBJ2-7, with TRBD1 identical over 7 bases. Germline-derived CDR1 and CDR2 are MNHNS and SASEGT. This CDR3 is 13 amino acids long. After removal of 3 bases from V and 9 bases from J, the junction contained 8 bases not matched to a gene. The CDR3 DNA reads as TGTGCCAGCAGTGATGTGAGACAGGGATTGCAGTACTTC. Encoded protein: CASSDVRQGLQYF.

The rearrangement joins TRBV7-6 to TRBJ2-2; 9 bases line up with TRBD2. With 3 bases clipped from V and 4 bases from J, the junction kept 6 bases outside the gene matches. The germline CDR1 and CDR2 sequences are SGHVS and FNYEAQ. The CDR3 covers 16 residues. CDR3 coding DNA: TGTGCCAGCAGCTTCGGACTAGCGCTAGGCACCGGGGAGCTGTTTTTT. Protein product: CASSFGLALGTGELFF.

The chain carries TRBV29-1 and TRBJ1-1; D is ambiguous. Per germline, CDR1 SQVTM and CDR2 ANQGSEA. V dropped 0 bases and J dropped 5 bases, with 4 bases sitting between them. The CDR3 extends over 11 amino acids. CDR3 DNA: TGCAGCGTTGAAGAACAGACTGAAGCTTTCTTT. Translating it yields CSVEEQTEAFF.

CDR3 residues: CASSFGGGANQPQHF. As DNA, the CDR3 is TGTGCCAGCAGTTTTGGGGGAGGGGCAAACCAGCCCCAGCATTTT. The chain recombines TRBV28 with TRBJ1-5; D perhaps matches TRBD1 (5 bases). The CDR3 contains 15 residues. Germline CDR1 and CDR2: MDHEN and SYDVKM. Trimming cost V 3 bases and J 7 bases, with 16 bases left between them.